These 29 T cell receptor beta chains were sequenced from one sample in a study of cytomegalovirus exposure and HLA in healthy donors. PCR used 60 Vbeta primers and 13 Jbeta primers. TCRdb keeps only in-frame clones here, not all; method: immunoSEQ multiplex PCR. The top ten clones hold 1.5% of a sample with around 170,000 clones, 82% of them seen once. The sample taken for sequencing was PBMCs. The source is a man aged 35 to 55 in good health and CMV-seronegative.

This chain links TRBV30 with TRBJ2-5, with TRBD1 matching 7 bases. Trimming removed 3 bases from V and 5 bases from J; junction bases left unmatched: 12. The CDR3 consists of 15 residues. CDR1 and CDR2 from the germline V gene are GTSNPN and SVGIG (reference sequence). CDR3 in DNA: TGTGCCTGGAGGGCCGGCAATACAGGGGTCGAGACCCAGTACTTC. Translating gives CAWRAGNTGVETQYF. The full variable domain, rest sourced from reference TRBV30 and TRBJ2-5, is SQTIHQWPATLVQPVGSPLSLECTVEGTSNPNLYWYRQAAGRGLQLLFYSVGIGQISSEVPQNLSASRPQDRQFILSSKKLLLSDSGFYLCAWRAGNTGVETQYFGPGTRLLVL.

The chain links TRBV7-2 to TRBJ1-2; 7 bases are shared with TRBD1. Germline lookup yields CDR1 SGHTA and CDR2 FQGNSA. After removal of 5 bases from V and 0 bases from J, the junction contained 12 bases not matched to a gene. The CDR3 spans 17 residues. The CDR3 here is CASSLMPQGVPNYGYTF. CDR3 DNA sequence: TGTGCCAGCAGCCTAATGCCGCAGGGGGTGCCTAACTATGGCTACACCTTC.

CDR3 DNA: TGTGCCAGCAGCCGAGCCGGGACAGGGGCCTCCTACGAGCAGTACTTC. Translation gives CASSRAGTGASYEQYF. The chain is built from TRBV28 and TRBJ2-7, with 10 bases identical to TRBD1. CDR3 length equals 16 residues. The junction had 8 bases not matched to a gene; V was cut back by 6 bases and J by 0 bases. Germline V lookup: CDR1 MDHEN, CDR2 SYDVKM.

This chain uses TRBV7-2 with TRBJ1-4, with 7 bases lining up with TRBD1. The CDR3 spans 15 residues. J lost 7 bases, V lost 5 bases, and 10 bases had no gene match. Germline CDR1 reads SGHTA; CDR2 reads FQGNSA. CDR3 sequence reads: CASSQGGSLGEKLFF. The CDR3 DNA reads TGTGCCAGCAGCCAGGGGGGTTCCTTAGGTGAAAAACTGTTTTTT. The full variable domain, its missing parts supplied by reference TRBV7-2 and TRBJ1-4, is GAGVSQSPSNKVTEKGKDVELRCDPISGHTALYWYRQSLGQGLEFLIYFQGNSAPDKSGLPSDRFSAERTGGSVSTLTIQRTQQEDSAVYLCASSQGGSLGEKLFFGSGTQLSVL.

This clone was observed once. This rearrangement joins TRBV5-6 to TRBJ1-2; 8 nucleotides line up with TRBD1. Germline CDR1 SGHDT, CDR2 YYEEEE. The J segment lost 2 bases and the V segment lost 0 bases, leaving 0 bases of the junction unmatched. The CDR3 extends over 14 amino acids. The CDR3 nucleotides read TGTGCCAGCAGCTTGGGGACAGGGAACTATGGCTACACCTTC. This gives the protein CASSLGTGNYGYTF.

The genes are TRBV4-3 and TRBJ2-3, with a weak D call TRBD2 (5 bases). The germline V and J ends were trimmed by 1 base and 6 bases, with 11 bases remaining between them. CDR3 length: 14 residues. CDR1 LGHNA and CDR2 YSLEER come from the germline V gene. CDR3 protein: CASSQGLAVDTQYF. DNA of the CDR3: TGCGCCAGCAGCCAAGGCCTAGCTGTCGATACGCAGTATTTT.

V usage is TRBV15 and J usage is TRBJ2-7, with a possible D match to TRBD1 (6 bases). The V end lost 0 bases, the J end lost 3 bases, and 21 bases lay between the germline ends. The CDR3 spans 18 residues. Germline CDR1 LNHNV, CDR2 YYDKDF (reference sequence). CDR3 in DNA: TGTGCCACCAGCAGAGAATCGCCAGGGGCCCCTTCGGGCTACGAGCAGTACTTC. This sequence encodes CATSRESPGAPSGYEQYF.

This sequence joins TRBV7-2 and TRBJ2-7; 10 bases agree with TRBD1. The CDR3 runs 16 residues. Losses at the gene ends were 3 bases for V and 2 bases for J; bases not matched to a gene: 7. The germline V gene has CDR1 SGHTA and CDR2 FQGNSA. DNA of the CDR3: TGTGCCAGCAGCTTCACCGGGACAGGGGTGACCTACGAGCAGTACTTC. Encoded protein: CASSFTGTGVTYEQYF.

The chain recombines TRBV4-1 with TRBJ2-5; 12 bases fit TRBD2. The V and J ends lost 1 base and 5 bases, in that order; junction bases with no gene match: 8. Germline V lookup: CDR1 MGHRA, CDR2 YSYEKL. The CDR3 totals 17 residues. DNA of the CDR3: TGCGCCAGCAGCCAAGGGGGGCTAGCGGGAGGGAGGGAGACCCAGTACTTC. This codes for CASSQGGLAGGRETQYF.

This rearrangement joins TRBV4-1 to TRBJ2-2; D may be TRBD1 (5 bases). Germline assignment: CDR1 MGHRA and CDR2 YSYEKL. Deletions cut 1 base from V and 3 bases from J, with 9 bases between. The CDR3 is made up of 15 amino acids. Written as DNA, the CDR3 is TGCGCCAGCAGCCAAGTAGACAGTTACACCGGGGAGCTGTTTTTT. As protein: CASSQVDSYTGELFF.

The CDR3 reads CASRPGGGYGGELFF. The CDR3 region has the DNA TGTGCCAGCAGACCCGGGGGAGGATATGGCGGGGAGCTGTTTTTT. J is TRBJ2-2 and V is TRBV27, with D perhaps matching TRBD2 (6 bases). V lost 6 bases and J 7 bases, leaving 18 bases between the germline ends. The CDR3 length is 15 residues. Germline V gene data show CDR1 as MNHEY and CDR2 as SMNVEV (reference sequence).

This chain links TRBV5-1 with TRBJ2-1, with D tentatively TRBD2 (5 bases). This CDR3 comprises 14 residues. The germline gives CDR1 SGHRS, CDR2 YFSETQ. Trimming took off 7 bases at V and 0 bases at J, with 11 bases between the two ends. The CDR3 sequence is CASRVTSSYNEQFF. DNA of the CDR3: TGCGCCAGCCGTGTAACTAGCTCCTACAATGAGCAGTTCTTC.

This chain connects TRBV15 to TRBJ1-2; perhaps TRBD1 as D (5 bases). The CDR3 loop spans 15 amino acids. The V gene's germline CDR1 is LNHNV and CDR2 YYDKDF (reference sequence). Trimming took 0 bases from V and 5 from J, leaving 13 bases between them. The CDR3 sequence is CATSRDLGDRYGYTF. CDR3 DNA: TGTGCCACCAGCAGAGATTTAGGGGATAGGTATGGCTACACCTTC. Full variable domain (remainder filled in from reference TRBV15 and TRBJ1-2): DAMVIQNPRYQVTQFGKPVTLSCSQTLNHNVMYWYQQKSSQAPKLLFHYYDKDFNNEADTPDNFQSRRPNTSFCFLDIRSPGLGDTAMYLCATSRDLGDRYGYTFGSGTRLTVV.

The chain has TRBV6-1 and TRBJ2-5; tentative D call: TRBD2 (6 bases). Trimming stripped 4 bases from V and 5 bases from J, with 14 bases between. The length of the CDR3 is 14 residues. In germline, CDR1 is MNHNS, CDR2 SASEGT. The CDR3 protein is CASSAGRTVETQYF. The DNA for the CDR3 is TGTGCCAGCAGTGCCGGGAGAACGGTGGAGACCCAGTACTTC.

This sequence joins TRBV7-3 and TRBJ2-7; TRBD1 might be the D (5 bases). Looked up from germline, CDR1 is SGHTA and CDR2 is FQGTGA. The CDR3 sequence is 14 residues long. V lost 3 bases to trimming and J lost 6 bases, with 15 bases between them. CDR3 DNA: TGTGCCAGCAGCTTTTTGGGGCAGGGCTCCGAGCAGTACTTC. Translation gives CASSFLGQGSEQYF.

The CDR3 coding sequence is TGTGCCAGTAGTATGGGACAGGCTTATGAAAAACTGTTTTTT. This encodes CASSMGQAYEKLFF. The rearrangement uses TRBV19 and TRBJ1-4; 8 positions match TRBD1. J lost 6 bases, V lost 3 bases, and 3 bases had no gene match. This CDR3 is built from 14 residues. The germline V gene has CDR1 LNHDA and CDR2 SQIVND (reference sequence).

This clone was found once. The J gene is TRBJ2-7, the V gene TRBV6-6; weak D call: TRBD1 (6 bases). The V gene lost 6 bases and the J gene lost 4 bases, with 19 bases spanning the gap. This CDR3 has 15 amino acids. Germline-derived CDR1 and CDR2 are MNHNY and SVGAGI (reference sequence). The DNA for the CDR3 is TGTGCCAGCAGAAAACAGGGAACCGGGCTATACGAGCAGTACTTC. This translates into CASRKQGTGLYEQYF.

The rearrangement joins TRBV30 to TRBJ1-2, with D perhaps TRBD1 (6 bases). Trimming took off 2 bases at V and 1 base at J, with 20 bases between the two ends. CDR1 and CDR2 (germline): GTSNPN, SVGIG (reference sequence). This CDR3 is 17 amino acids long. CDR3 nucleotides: TGTGCCTGGAGTCCCAAGGCGGGGGGGGCGGTTAACTATGGCTACACCTTC. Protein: CAWSPKAGGAVNYGYTF.

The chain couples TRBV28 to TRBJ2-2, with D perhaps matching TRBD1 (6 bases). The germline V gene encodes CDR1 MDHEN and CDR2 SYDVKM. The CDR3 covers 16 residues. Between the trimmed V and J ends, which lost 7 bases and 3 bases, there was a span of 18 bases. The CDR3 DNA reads TGTGCCAGCACCCTGAGATGGGGGCGGTACACCGGGGAGCTGTTTTTT. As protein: CASTLRWGRYTGELFF.

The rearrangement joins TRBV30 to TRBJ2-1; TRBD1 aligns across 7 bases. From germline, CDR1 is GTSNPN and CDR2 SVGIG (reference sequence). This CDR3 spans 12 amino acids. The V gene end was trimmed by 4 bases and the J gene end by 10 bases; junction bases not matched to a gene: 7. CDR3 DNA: TGTGCCTGGACCCCACAGGGGCGGGAGCAGTTCTTC. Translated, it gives CAWTPQGREQFF.

The CDR3 DNA is TGTGCCAGCAGTTTGGTGACTAGCGGGAGCTACAATGAGCAGTTCTTC. Translating gives CASSLVTSGSYNEQFF. J is TRBJ2-1 and V is TRBV7-6; 12 nucleotides line up with TRBD2. CDR1 and CDR2 (germline): SGHVS, FNYEAQ. This CDR3 comprises 16 residues. The J segment lost 3 bases and the V segment lost 6 bases, leaving 6 bases of the junction unmatched.

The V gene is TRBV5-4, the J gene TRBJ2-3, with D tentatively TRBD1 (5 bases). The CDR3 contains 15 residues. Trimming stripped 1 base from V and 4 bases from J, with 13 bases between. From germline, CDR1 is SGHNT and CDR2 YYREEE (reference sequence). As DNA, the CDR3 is TGTGCCAGCAGCTTGAGTACAGGAAGCGCAGATACGCAGTATTTT. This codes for CASSLSTGSADTQYF.

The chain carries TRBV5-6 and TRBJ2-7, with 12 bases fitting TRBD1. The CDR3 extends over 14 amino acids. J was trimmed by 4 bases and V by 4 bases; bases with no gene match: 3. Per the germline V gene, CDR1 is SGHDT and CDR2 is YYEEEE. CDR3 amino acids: CASSGTGGPYEQYF. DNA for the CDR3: TGTGCCAGCAGCGGGACAGGGGGCCCGTACGAGCAGTACTTC.

In DNA form, the CDR3 reads TGCAGCGGGGCGGGGGCCGGGTGGGGCACAGATACGCAGTATTTT. Its protein product is CSGAGAGWGTDTQYF. The chain employs TRBV29-1 and TRBJ2-3; weak D call: TRBD2 (7 bases). This CDR3 spans 15 amino acids. The V gene's germline CDR1 is SQVTM and CDR2 ANQGSEA. V was trimmed by 7 bases and J by 1 base, leaving 18 bases between them.

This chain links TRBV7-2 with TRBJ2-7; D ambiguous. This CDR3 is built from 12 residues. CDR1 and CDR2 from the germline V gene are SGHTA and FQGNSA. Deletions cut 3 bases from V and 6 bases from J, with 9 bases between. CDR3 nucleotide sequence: TGTGCCAGCAGCTTGTATGGGCGCGAGCAGTACTTC. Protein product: CASSLYGREQYF.

CDR3: CASSATGTSGTYNEQFF. CDR3 coding DNA: TGTGCCAGCAGCGCCACCGGGACTAGCGGCACCTACAATGAGCAGTTCTTC. This sequence joins TRBV9 and TRBJ2-1, with 11 positions matching TRBD2. The CDR3 totals 17 residues. The junction had 7 bases not matched to a gene; V was cut back by 3 bases and J by 2 bases. Germline V CDR1 and CDR2: SGDLS, YYNGEE. Variable domain in full (rest from reference TRBV9 and TRBJ2-1): DSGVTQTPKHLITATGQRVTLRCSPRSGDLSVYWYQQSLDQGLQFLIQYYNGEERAKGNILERFSAQQFPDLHSELNLSSLELGDSALYFCASSATGTSGTYNEQFFGPGTRLTVL.

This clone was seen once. Written as DNA, the CDR3 is TGTGCCAGTAGTCGGGACAGGGTCTCTGAAGCTTTCTTT. Amino acid sequence: CASSRDRVSEAFF. V is TRBV19 and J is TRBJ1-1, with 9 bases matching TRBD1. Germline V gene lookup returns CDR1 LNHDA and CDR2 SQIVND (reference sequence). CDR3 length equals 13 residues. V was clipped by 5 bases and J by 6 bases; unmatched bases: 4.

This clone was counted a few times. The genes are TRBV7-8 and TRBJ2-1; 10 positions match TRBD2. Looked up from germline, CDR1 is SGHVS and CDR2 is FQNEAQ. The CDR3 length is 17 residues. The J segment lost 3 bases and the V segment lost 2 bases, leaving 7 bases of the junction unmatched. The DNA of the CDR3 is TGTGCCAGCAGCTTAAGCAGCGGGGGGGCAGTCTACAATGAGCAGTTCTTC. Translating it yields CASSLSSGGAVYNEQFF.

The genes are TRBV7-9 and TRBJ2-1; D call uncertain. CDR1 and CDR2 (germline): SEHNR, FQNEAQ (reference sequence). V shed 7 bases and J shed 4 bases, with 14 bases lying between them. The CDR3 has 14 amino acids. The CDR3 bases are TGTGCCAGCATCAAACCCGGGTTTTACAATGAGCAGTTCTTC. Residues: CASIKPGFYNEQFF.